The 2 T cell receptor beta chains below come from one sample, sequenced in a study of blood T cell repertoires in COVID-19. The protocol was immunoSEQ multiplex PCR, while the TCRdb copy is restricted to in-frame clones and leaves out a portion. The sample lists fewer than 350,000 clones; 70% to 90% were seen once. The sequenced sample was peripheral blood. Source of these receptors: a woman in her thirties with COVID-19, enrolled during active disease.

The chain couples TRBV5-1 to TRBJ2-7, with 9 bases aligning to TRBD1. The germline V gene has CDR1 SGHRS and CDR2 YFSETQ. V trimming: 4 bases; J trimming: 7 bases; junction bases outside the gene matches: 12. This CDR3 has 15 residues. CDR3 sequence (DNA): TGCGCCAGCAGCCGGGCCGGGACAGGGTCAGGAGAGCAGTACTTC. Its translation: CASSRAGTGSGEQYF. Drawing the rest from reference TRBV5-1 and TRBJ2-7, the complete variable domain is KAGVTQTPRYLIKTRGQQVTLSCSPISGHRSVSWYQQTPGQGLQFLFEYFSETQRNKGNFPGRFSGRQFSNSRSEMNVSTLELGDSALYLCASSRAGTGSGEQYFGPGTRLTVT.

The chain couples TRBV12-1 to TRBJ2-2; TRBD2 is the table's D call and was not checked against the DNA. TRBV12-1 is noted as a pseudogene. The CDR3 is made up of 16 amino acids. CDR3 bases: TGTGCCAGCAGCCCTCCTAGCAGGCGGTACACCGGGGAGCTGTTTTTT. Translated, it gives CASSPPSRRYTGELFF.